This T cell receptor beta chain was sequenced during a study of neurological immune-mediated disorders. Study-wide results and caveats: No expanded-clone CDR3 amino acid sequence recurred across subjects, suggesting private TCR-beta repertoires.

Trimming at V came to 3 bases and at J to 1 base, leaving 2 bases not matched to a gene. This CDR3 has 15 amino acids. Germline lookup yields CDR1 SGHTS and CDR2 YDEGEE. TCRdb independently ran MiXCR on the 5' RACE reads; one entry per CDR3 protein. The sample shows roughly 20,000 distinct CDR3 sequences, about 18% of them seen only once. This clonotype was seen ten or more times. Antigen specificity is unknown. This chain connects TRBV5-8 to TRBJ2-3; 10 bases are shared with TRBD2. Sequencing used CD8+ T cells from blood. The TCR sequence derives from a woman aged 18 to 35 with multiple sclerosis. Here the CDR3 reads CASSYGTSGTDTQYF. The CDR3 DNA sequence: TGTGCCAGCAGCTACGGGACTAGCGGCACAGATACGCAGTATTTT.